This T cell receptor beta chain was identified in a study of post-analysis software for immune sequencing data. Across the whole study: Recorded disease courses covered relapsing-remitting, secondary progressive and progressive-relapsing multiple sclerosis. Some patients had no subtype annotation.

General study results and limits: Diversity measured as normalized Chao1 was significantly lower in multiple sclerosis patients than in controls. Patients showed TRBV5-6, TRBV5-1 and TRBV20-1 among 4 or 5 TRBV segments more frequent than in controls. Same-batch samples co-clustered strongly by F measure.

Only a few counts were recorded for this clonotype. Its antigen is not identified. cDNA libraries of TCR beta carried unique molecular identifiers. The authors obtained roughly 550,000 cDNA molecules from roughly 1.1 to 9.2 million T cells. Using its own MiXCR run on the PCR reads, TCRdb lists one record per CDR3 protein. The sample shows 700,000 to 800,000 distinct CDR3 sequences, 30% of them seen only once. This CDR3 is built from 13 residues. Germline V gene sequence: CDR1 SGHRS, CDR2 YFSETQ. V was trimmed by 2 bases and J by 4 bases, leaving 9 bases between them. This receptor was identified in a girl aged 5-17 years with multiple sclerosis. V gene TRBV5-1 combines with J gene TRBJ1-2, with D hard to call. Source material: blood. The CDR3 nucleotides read TGCGCCAGCAGCTTTGATCGAAGCTATGGCTACACCTTC. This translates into CASSFDRSYGYTF.